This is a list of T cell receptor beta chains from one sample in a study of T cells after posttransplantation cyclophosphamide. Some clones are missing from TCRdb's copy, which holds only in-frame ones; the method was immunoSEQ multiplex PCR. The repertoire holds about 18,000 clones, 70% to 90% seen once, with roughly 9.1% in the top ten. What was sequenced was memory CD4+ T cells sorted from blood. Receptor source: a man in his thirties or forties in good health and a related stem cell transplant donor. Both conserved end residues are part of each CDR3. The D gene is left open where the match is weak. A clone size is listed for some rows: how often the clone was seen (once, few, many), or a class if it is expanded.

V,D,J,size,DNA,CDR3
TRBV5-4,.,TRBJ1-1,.,TGTGCCAGCAGTTTGGACACGAACACTGAAGCTTTCTTT,CASSLDTNTEAFF
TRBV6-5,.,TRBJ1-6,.,TGTGCCAGCAGGCCGAGACAGGTCCAGGGTTCACCCCTCCACTTT,CASRPRQVQGSPLHF
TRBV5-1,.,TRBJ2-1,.,TGCGCCAGCAGCTTGGCCGTAGGCGGTGAGCAGTTCTTC,CASSLAVGGEQFF
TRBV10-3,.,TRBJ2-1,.,TGTGCCATCAGCCTCGGGACAAGAAGGAACAATGAGCAGTTCTTC,CAISLGTRRNNEQFF
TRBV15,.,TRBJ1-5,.,TGTGCCACCAGCAGAGATCCGGGGGGACATCAGCCCCAGCATTTT,CATSRDPGGHQPQHF
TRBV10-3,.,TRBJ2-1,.,TGTGCCATCAGTGGGGCCAGGCCCCCCTACAATGAGCAGTTCTTC,CAISGARPPYNEQFF
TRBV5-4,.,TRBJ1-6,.,TGTGCTAAAAGAGGCAGTCCCTATAATTCACCCCTCCACTTT,CAKRGSPYNSPLHF
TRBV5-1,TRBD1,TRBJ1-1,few,TGCGCCAGCAGCCCAGATTACAGGGGTCTCGCTGAAGCTTTCTTT,CASSPDYRGLAEAFF
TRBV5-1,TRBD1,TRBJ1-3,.,TGCGCCAGCAGCTTGTTCCAGGGGGCAACGCTTGGAAACACCATATATTTT,CASSLFQGATLGNTIYF
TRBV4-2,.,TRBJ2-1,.,TGTGCCAGCAGCCAAGATGATCAGCGCGATGAGCAGTTCTTC,CASSQDDQRDEQFF
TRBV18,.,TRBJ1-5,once,TGTGCCAGCTCTCCTGACAGCTATAGCAATCAGCCCCAGCATTTT,CASSPDSYSNQPQHF
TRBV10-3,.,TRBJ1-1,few,TGTGCCATCACCCAGGCTATGAACACTGAAGCTTTCTTT,CAITQAMNTEAFF
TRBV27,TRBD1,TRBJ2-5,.,TGTGCCAGCAGCCGGGACAGGGGGGAGACCCAGTACTTC,CASSRDRGETQYF
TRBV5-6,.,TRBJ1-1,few,TGTGCCAGCAGCTTGTATGCTGAAGCTTTCTTT,CASSLYAEAFF
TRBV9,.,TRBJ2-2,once,TGTGCCAGCAGTGATTCAGGGTCCGGGGAGCTGTTTTTT,CASSDSGSGELFF
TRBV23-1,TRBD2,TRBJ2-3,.,TGCGCCATCCTACCTAGCGGGGGACATACGGAGGATACGCAGTATTTT,CAILPSGGHTEDTQYF
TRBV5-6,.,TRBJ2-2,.,TGTGCCAGCAGCTTGGCAGGGGTCGACGGGGAGCTGTTTTTT,CASSLAGVDGELFF
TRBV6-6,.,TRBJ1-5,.,TGTGCCAGCAGTTCCCAGGGTTATCAGCCCCAGCATTTT,CASSSQGYQPQHF
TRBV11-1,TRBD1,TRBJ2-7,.,TGTGCCAGCAGCCCGTTACCGGGGACAGCGACCTACGAGCAGTACTTC,CASSPLPGTATYEQYF
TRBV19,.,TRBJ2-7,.,TGTGCCAGTAGTTGGCAGAAAAGCTCCTACGAGCAGTACTTC,CASSWQKSSYEQYF
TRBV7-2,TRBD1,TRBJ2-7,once,TGTGCCAGCAGCCCCGGGACAGGGCCCTACGAGCAGTACTTC,CASSPGTGPYEQYF
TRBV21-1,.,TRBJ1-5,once,TGTGCCAGCAGCAAAGGGTCAGGGGCGGGGGATATAGGCAATCAGCCCCAGCATTTT,CASSKGSGAGDIGNQPQHF
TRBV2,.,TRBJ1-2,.,TGTGCCAGCAGTGTAAGTCAGGAGGATGGCTACACCTTC,CASSVSQEDGYTF
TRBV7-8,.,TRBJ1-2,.,TGTGCCAGCAGCTTGCAGACAGCCTATGGCTACACCTTC,CASSLQTAYGYTF
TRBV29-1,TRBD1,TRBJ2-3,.,TGCAGCGTTCGGGGGGACAGGGCAGGAGATACGCAGTATTTT,CSVRGDRAGDTQYF
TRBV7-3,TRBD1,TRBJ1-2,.,TGTGCCAGCAGCGCCACAGGGGAAGCTAACTATGGCTACACCTTC,CASSATGEANYGYTF
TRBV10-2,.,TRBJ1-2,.,TGCGCCAGCAGCCTAAGTTCCTATGGCTACACCTTC,CASSLSSYGYTF
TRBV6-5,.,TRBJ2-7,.,TGTGCCAGCAGTTACTCAGGCCAGGGGGGAACCTACGAGCAGTACTTC,CASSYSGQGGTYEQYF
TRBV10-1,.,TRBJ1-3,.,TGCGCCAGCACTCCCGACGGGTTCTCTGGAAACACCATATATTTT,CASTPDGFSGNTIYF
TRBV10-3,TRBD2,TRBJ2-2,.,TGTGCCATCAGTGACGGGGGGGCACGCACCGGGGAGCTGTTTTTT,CAISDGGARTGELFF
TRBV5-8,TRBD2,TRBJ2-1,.,TGTGCCAGCAGTGATCCGGGACTAGCGGGGGGGCATCTGTTCTTC,CASSDPGLAGGHLFF
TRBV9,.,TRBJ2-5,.,TGTGCCAGCAGCGTAAGGGAGGGGGGCCAAGAGACCCAGTACTTC,CASSVREGGQETQYF
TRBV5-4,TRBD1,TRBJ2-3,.,TGTGCCAGCAGCTCCCCGGACAGGGGTTACACAGATACGCAGTATTTT,CASSSPDRGYTDTQYF
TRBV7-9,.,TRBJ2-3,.,TGTGCCAGCAGCTTTGTAGGGTTGGCAGGGGCAGATACGCAGTATTTT,CASSFVGLAGADTQYF
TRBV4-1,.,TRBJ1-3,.,TGCGCCAGCAGCCAAGGGGCGGGGTCCGGAAACACCATATATTTT,CASSQGAGSGNTIYF
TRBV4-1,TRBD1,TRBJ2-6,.,TGCGCCAGCAGCCAAGATCTCTCGGGACAGGGGGCGCGTGGGGCCAACGTCCTGACTTTC,CASSQDLSGQGARGANVLTF
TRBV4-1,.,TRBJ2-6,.,TGCGCCAGCAGCCAAGGAATCCTGGGGCCTGGGGCCAACGTCCTGACTTTC,CASSQGILGPGANVLTF
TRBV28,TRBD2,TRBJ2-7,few,TGTGCCAGCATTGCTCGGGGGGGTTCCTACGAGCAGTACTTC,CASIARGGSYEQYF
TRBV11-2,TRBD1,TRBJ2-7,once,TGTGCCAGCAGCGGAATTGCCCGGGACAGGGGGCGCAGCTACGAGCAGTACTTC,CASSGIARDRGRSYEQYF
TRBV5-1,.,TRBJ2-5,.,TGCGCCAGCAGCCCGGGACATTACCAAGAGACCCAGTACTTC,CASSPGHYQETQYF